A single sample gave rise to the 14 T cell receptor beta chains below, sequenced in a study of cytomegalovirus exposure and HLA in healthy donors. TCRdb's table, derived via immunoSEQ multiplex PCR, lists solely in-frame clones and lacks some. Of 90,000 to 110,000 clones detected, around 87% appear once; the ten largest clones hold roughly 4%. Sequencing was done on a sample of PBMCs. Every receptor here comes from a woman between 18 and 29 years old in good health and CMV-seropositive.

The rearrangement uses TRBV7-9 and TRBJ1-2; 12 nucleotides line up with TRBD1. The CDR3 runs 17 residues. Trimming cost V 3 bases and J 3 bases; bases outside gene matches: 8. CDR1 SEHNR and CDR2 FQNEAQ come from the germline V gene (reference sequence). CDR3 DNA: TGTGCCAGCAGCTTCACGATCGGGACAGGGGGCGACTATGGCTACACCTTC. It translates to CASSFTIGTGGDYGYTF.

J is TRBJ1-4 and V is TRBV5-4; no definite D call. The CDR3 runs to 16 residues. Trimming pared 4 bases from V and 8 bases from J, leaving 21 bases between. CDR1 and CDR2 from the germline V gene are SGHNT and YYREEE (reference sequence). The CDR3 DNA is TGTGCCAGCAGCCCTGACGGCGGATACTCGGGGGAAAAACTGTTTTTT. Protein sequence: CASSPDGGYSGEKLFF. Together with reference TRBV5-4 and TRBJ1-4, the CDR3 gives the full variable domain: ETGVTQSPTHLIKTRGQQVTLRCSSQSGHNTVSWYQQALGQGPQFIFQYYREEENGRGNFPPRFSGLQFPNYSSELNVNALELDDSALYLCASSPDGGYSGEKLFFGSGTQLSVL.

The sample holds one count of this clone. This chain joins TRBV19 and TRBJ2-2, with a tentative D call TRBD2 (7 bases). Germline V gives CDR1 LNHDA, CDR2 SQIVND (reference sequence). Trimming shortened V by 4 bases and J by 2 bases, and 17 bases separated the two germline ends. The CDR3 length is 17 residues. Written as DNA, the CDR3 is TGTGCCAGTAGTAGAAGGGGGGCGGGAGCCAACACCGGGGAGCTGTTTTTT. Its protein is CASSRRGAGANTGELFF.

The chain employs TRBV12-5 and TRBJ1-6; D is possibly TRBD1 (5 bases). The V gene lost 2 bases and the J gene lost 9 bases, with 17 bases spanning the gap. The CDR3 extends over 16 amino acids. The V gene's germline CDR1 is LGHNT and CDR2 FRNRAP. The CDR3 region has the DNA TGTGCTAGTGGTTTGATAGTTATGCGGGGCCCTTCACCCCTCCACTTT. This gives the protein CASGLIVMRGPSPLHF.

This clone was seen only a few times. The chain couples TRBV29-1 to TRBJ1-1; TRBD1 matches 9 bases. The V and J ends lost 6 bases and 2 bases, in that order; junction bases with no gene match: 1. This CDR3 has 12 amino acids. Germline values: CDR1 SQVTM, CDR2 ANQGSEA. The DNA for the CDR3 is TGCAGCGTGGGACAGGGTAACACTGAAGCTTTCTTT. The encoded protein is CSVGQGNTEAFF.

The genes are TRBV6-4 and TRBJ2-3, with 8 bases fitting TRBD2. After removal of 4 bases from V and 5 bases from J, the junction contained 8 bases not matched to a gene. The germline CDR1 and CDR2 sequences are MRHNA and SNTAGT. The CDR3 sequence is 15 residues long. The CDR3 here is CASSALAEPGDTQYF. The CDR3 DNA sequence: TGTGCCAGCAGTGCACTAGCGGAGCCAGGAGATACGCAGTATTTT.

CDR3 DNA: TGCGCCAGCAGCCTACGGACAGGTGTCGTTCGAGAACTGTTTTTT. This translates into CASSLRTGVVRELFF. This chain uses TRBV5-1 with TRBJ1-4; 7 bases match TRBD1. Germline-derived CDR1 and CDR2 are SGHRS and YFSETQ. With 4 bases clipped from V and 12 bases from J, the junction kept 15 bases outside the gene matches. This CDR3 is 15 amino acids long.

V and J are TRBV11-2 and TRBJ1-4, with TRBD1 matching 8 bases. CDR1 SGHAT and CDR2 FQNNGV come from the germline V gene. V trimming: 2 bases; J trimming: 3 bases; junction bases outside the gene matches: 2. CDR3 length equals 15 residues. CDR3 in amino acids: CASSLQQGANEKLFF. For the CDR3, the DNA is TGTGCCAGCAGCTTACAACAGGGGGCTAATGAAAAACTGTTTTTT.

The chain has TRBV2 and TRBJ1-2, with D perhaps TRBD1 (6 bases). This CDR3 region has 15 residues. V lost 7 bases and J lost 5, with 20 bases in between. Per germline, CDR1 SNHLY and CDR2 FYNNEI. The chain's CDR3 is CASIIGRTATYGYTF. In DNA, the CDR3 is TGTGCCAGCATCATAGGCAGGACAGCTACTTATGGCTACACCTTC.

This clone appeared once. V usage is TRBV18 and J usage is TRBJ2-7; perhaps TRBD1 as D (6 bases). The CDR3 spans 14 residues. CDR1 is KGHSH and CDR2 is LQKENI in the germline V gene. Trimming shortened V by 9 bases and J by 5 bases, and 20 bases separated the two germline ends. The CDR3 protein is CASSGQGILNEQYF. The CDR3 DNA reads TGTGCCAGTTCGGGTCAGGGGATATTAAACGAGCAGTACTTC.

Here the CDR3 reads CASSVSGSYEQYF. Here the CDR3 DNA reads TGTGCCAGCAGTGTTAGCGGTTCCTACGAGCAGTACTTC. The chain employs TRBV27 and TRBJ2-7, with D possibly TRBD2 on 6 matching bases. Deletions cut 5 bases from V and 1 base from J, with 9 bases between. CDR3 length: 13 residues. Germline CDR1 and CDR2: MNHEY and SMNVEV (reference sequence).

The rearrangement links TRBV15 to TRBJ1-2; D remains unclear. CDR1 is LNHNV and CDR2 is YYDKDF in the germline V gene (reference sequence). V gave up 9 bases and J gave up 4 bases, with 12 bases separating them. This CDR3 contains 12 residues. The CDR3 bases are TGTGCCACGAGGAGGGCTAGCTATGGCTACACCTTC. It specifies CATRRASYGYTF.

J is TRBJ2-2 and V is TRBV5-6; the D is unclear. CDR1 is SGHDT and CDR2 is YYEEEE in the germline V gene. This CDR3 comprises 12 residues. Trimming removed 3 bases at V and 4 bases at J, with 4 bases between. The CDR3 DNA sequence: TGTGCCAGCAGCTATAGCACCGGGGAGCTGTTTTTT. Residues: CASSYSTGELFF.

This chain's CDR3 is CASSWAIQYNEQFF. CDR3 nucleotides: TGCGCCAGCAGCTGGGCCATCCAGTACAATGAGCAGTTCTTC. The rearrangement links TRBV5-1 to TRBJ2-1; D is ambiguous. Deletions cut 3 bases from V and 4 bases from J, with 11 bases between. CDR3 length: 14 amino acids. Germline V gives CDR1 SGHRS, CDR2 YFSETQ.